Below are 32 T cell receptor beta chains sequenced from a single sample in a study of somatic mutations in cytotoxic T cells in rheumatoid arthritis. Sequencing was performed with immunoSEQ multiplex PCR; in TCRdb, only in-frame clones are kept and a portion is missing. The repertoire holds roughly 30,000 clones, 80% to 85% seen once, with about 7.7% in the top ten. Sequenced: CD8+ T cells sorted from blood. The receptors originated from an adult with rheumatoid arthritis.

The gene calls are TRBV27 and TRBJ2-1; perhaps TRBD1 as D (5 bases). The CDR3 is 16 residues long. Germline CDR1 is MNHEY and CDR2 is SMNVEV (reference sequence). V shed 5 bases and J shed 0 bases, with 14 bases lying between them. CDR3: CASSPQRTGSYNEQFF. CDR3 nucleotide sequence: TGTGCCAGCAGTCCTCAACGAACAGGCTCCTACAATGAGCAGTTCTTC.

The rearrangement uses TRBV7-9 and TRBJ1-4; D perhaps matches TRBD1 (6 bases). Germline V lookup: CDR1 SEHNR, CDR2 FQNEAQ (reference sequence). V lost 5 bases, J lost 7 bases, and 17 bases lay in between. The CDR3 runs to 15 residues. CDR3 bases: TGTGCCAGCAGCACTACAGGGTCGAAGAGTGAAAAACTGTTTTTT. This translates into CASSTTGSKSEKLFF. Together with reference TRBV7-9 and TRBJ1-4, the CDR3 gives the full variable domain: DTGVSQNPRHKITKRGQNVTFRCDPISEHNRLYWYRQTLGQGPEFLTYFQNEAQLEKSRLLSDRFSAERPKGSFSTLEIQRTEQGDSAMYLCASSTTGSKSEKLFFGSGTQLSVL.

CDR3 coding DNA: TGTGCCAGTAGTTCCGGGACAGGCCTTAGCAATCAGCCCCAGCATTTT. This translates into CASSSGTGLSNQPQHF. The J gene is TRBJ1-5, the V gene TRBV19; TRBD1 matches 8 bases. Unmatched junction bases numbered 6, after V lost 5 bases and J lost 0 bases. The V gene's germline CDR1 is LNHDA and CDR2 SQIVND (reference sequence). This CDR3 is 16 amino acids long.

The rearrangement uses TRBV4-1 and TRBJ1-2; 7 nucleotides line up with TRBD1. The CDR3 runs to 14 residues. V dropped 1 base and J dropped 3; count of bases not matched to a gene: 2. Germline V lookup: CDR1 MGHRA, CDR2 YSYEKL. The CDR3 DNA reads TGCGCCAGCAGCCAAGTAGGACAGGACTATGGCTACACCTTC. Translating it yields CASSQVGQDYGYTF.

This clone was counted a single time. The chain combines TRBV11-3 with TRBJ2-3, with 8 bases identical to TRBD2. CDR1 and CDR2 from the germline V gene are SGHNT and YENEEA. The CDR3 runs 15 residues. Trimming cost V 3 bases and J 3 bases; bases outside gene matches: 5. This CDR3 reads CASSLRSSGTDTQYF. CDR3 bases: TGTGCCAGCAGCTTGAGGTCTAGCGGGACAGATACGCAGTATTTT. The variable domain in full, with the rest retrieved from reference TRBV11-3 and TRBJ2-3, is EAGVVQSPRYKIIEKKQPVAFWCNPISGHNTLYWYLQNLGQGPELLIRYENEEAVDDSQLPKDRFSAERLKGVDSTLKIQPAELGDSAVYLCASSLRSSGTDTQYFGPGTRLTVL.

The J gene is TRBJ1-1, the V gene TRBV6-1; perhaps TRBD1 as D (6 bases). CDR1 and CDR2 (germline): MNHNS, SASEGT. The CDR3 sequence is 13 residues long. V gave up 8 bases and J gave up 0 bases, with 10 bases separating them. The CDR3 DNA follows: TGTGCCAGCGGGGGGCGGTTGAACACTGAAGCTTTCTTT. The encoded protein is CASGGRLNTEAFF.

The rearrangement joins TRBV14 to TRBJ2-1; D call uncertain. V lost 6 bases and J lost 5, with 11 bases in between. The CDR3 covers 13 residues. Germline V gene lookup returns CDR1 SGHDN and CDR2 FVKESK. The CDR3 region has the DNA TGTGCCAGCAGTCCAGGAGCGCACAATGAGCAGTTCTTC. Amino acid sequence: CASSPGAHNEQFF. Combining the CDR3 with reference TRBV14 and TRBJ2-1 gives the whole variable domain EAGVTQFPSHSVIEKGQTVTLRCDPISGHDNLYWYRRVMGKEIKFLLHFVKESKQDESGMPNNRFLAERTGGTYSTLKVQPAELEDSGVYFCASSPGAHNEQFFGPGTRLTVL.

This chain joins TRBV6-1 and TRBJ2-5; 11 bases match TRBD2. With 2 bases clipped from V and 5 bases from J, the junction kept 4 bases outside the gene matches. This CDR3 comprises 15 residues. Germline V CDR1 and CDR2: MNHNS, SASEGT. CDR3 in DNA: TGTGCCAGCAGTGAATCAACTAGCGGGAGTGAGACCCAGTACTTC. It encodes CASSESTSGSETQYF.

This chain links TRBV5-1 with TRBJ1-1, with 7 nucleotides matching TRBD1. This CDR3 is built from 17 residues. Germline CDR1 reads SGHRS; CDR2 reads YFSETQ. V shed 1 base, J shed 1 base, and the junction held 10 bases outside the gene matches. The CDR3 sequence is CASSLRTGSLSNTEAFF. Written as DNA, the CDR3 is TGCGCCAGCAGCTTGCGGACAGGTTCTTTATCGAACACTGAAGCTTTCTTT.

The CDR3 DNA is TGTGCCAGTGGTACAGGACTAGCGGGACCCTCCTACAATGAGCAGTTCTTC. Residues: CASGTGLAGPSYNEQFF. The chain is built from TRBV19 and TRBJ2-1, with 12 bases aligning to TRBD2. This CDR3 is built from 17 residues. V lost 8 bases, J lost 0 bases, and 8 bases stayed unmatched. Per the germline V gene, CDR1 is LNHDA and CDR2 is SQIVND (reference sequence).

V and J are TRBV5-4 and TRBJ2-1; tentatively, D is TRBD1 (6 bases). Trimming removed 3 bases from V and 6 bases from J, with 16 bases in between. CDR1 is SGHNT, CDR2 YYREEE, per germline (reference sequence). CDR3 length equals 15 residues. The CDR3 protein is CASSWGRARGNEQFF. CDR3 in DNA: TGTGCCAGCAGCTGGGGAAGGGCCAGGGGCAATGAGCAGTTCTTC.

The CDR3 protein is CASSQEWGALGEKLFF. In nucleotides, the CDR3 is TGTGCCAGCAGCCAAGAGTGGGGCGCCTTAGGTGAAAAACTGTTTTTT. This chain links TRBV4-2 with TRBJ1-4; TRBD1 is a possible D gene (5 bases). The V end was cut by 0 bases, the J end by 7 bases, with 15 bases between. Germline V CDR1 and CDR2: LGHNA, YNFKEQ. CDR3 length: 16 residues.

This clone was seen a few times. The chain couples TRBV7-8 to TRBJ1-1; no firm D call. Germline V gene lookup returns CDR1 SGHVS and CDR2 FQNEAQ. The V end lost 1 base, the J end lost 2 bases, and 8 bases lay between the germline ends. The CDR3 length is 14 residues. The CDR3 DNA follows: TGTGCCAGCAGCTTAGGGTCGATAAACACTGAAGCTTTCTTT. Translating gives CASSLGSINTEAFF.

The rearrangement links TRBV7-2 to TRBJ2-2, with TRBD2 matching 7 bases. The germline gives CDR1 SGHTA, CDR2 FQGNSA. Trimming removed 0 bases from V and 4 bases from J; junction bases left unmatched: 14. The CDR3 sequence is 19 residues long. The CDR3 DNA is TGTGCCAGCAGCTTAGCGCGGTTAGCGGGCCGAGGGAGCACCGGGGAGCTGTTTTTT. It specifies CASSLARLAGRGSTGELFF.

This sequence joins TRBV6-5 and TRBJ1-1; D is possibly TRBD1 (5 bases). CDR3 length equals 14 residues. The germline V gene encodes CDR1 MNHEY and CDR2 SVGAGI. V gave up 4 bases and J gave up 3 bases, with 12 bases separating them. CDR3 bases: TGTGCCAGCAGTTTGGGCACGGGGCACACTGAAGCTTTCTTT. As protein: CASSLGTGHTEAFF.

Here the CDR3 reads CASSRIWEGFGGKNTEAFF. The CDR3 nucleotides read TGCGCCAGCAGCCGGATCTGGGAGGGATTTGGCGGGAAGAACACTGAAGCTTTCTTT. This sequence joins TRBV4-1 and TRBJ1-1, with no clear D. Trimming left V 4 bases short and J 1 base short, with 25 bases between. The CDR3 covers 19 residues. Germline lookup yields CDR1 MGHRA and CDR2 YSYEKL.

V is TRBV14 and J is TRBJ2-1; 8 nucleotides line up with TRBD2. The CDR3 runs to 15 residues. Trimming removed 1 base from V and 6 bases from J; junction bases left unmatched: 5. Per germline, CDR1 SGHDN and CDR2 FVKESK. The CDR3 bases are TGTGCCAGCAGCCAAGTGGCGGGGGGTGGCAATGAGCAGTTCTTC. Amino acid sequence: CASSQVAGGGNEQFF.

CDR3 coding DNA: TGTGCCAGCAGCCCCAGGTCGGTGGGATACGAGCAGTACTTC. It is translated as CASSPRSVGYEQYF. This chain joins TRBV7-2 and TRBJ2-7; D remains ambiguous. The germline CDR1 and CDR2 sequences are SGHTA and FQGNSA. Trimming left V 5 bases short and J 4 bases short, with 15 bases between. The CDR3 has 14 amino acids. Full variable domain (outside the CDR3, taken from reference TRBV7-2 and TRBJ2-7): GAGVSQSPSNKVTEKGKDVELRCDPISGHTALYWYRQSLGQGLEFLIYFQGNSAPDKSGLPSDRFSAERTGGSVSTLTIQRTQQEDSAVYLCASSPRSVGYEQYFGPGTRLTVT.

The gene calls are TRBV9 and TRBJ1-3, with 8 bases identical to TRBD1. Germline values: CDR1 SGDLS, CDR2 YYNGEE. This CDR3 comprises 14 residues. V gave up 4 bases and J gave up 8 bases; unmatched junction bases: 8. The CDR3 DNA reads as TGTGCCAGCAGCCCGACGACAGGGGCATACACCATATATTTT. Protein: CASSPTTGAYTIYF.

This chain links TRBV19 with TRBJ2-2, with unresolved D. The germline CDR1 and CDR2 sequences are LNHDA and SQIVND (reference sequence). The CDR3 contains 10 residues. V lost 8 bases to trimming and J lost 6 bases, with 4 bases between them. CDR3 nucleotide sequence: TGTGCCAGTTGGGCCGGGGAGCTGTTTTTT. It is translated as CASWAGELFF.

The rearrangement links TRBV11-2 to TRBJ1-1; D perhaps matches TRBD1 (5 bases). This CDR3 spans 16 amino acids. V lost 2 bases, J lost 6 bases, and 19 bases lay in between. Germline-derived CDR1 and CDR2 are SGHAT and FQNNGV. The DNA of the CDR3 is TGTGCCAGCAGCTTAACTGGACGCAGGGCGGTCGCTGAAGCTTTCTTT. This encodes CASSLTGRRAVAEAFF. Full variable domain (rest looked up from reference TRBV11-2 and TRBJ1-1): EAGVAQSPRYKIIEKRQSVAFWCNPISGHATLYWYQQILGQGPKLLIQFQNNGVVDDSQLPKDRFSAERLKGVDSTLKIQPAKLEDSAVYLCASSLTGRRAVAEAFFGQGTRLTVV.

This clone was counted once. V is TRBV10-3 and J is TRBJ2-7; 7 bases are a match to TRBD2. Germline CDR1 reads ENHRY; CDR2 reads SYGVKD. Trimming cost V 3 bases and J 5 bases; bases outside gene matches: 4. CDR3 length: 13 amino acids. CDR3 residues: CAISDAGEDEQYF. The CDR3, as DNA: TGTGCCATCAGTGACGCGGGGGAAGACGAGCAGTACTTC.

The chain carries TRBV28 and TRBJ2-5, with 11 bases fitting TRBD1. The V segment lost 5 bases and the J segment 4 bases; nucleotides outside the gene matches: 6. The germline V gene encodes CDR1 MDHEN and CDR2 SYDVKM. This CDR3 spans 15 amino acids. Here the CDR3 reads CASSGRTGGTETQYF. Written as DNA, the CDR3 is TGTGCCAGCAGTGGAAGGACAGGGGGCACAGAGACCCAGTACTTC.

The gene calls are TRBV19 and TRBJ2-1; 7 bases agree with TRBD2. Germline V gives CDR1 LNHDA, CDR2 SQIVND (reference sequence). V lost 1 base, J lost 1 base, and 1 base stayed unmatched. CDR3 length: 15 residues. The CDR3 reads CASSIASGSYNEQFF. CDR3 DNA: TGTGCCAGTAGTATAGCTAGCGGTTCCTACAATGAGCAGTTCTTC.

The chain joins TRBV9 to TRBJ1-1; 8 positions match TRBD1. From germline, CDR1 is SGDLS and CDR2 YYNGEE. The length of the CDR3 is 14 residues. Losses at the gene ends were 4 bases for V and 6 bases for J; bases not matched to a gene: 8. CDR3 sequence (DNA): TGTGCCAGCAGCACCACAGGGGGAGGGGCTGAAGCTTTCTTT. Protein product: CASSTTGGGAEAFF. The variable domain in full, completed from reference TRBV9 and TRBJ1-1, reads DSGVTQTPKHLITATGQRVTLRCSPRSGDLSVYWYQQSLDQGLQFLIQYYNGEERAKGNILERFSAQQFPDLHSELNLSSLELGDSALYFCASSTTGGGAEAFFGQGTRLTVV.

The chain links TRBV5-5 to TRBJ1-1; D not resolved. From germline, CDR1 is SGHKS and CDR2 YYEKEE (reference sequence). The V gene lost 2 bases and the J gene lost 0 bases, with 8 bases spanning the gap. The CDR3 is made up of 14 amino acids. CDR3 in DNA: TGTGCCAGCAGCTTTAAGCATATGAACACTGAAGCTTTCTTT. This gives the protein CASSFKHMNTEAFF.

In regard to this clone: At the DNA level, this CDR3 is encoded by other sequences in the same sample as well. The CDR3 bases are TGTGCCAGCAGTGAAGGCCTAGCGGGAGGGAATGAGCAGTTCTTC. Translating gives CASSEGLAGGNEQFF. This sequence joins TRBV6-4 and TRBJ2-1; 12 bases fit TRBD2. The CDR3 contains 15 residues. Losses at the gene ends were 3 bases for V and 7 bases for J; bases not matched to a gene: 4. CDR1 is MRHNA, CDR2 SNTAGT, per germline.

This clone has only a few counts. The CDR3 sequence is CASSLTGEVYGYTF. CDR3 nucleotides: TGTGCCAGCAGTCTTACAGGGGAAGTCTATGGCTACACCTTC. V is TRBV6-5 and J is TRBJ1-2, with 7 nucleotides matching TRBD1. V lost 5 bases, J lost 4 bases, and 7 bases stayed unmatched. CDR3 length: 14 amino acids. Per germline, CDR1 MNHEY and CDR2 SVGAGI.

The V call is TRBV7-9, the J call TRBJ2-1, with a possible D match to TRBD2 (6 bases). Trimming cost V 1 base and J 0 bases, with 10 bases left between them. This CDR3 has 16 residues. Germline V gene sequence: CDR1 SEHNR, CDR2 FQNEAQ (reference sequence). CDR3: CASSLGRGSSYNEQFF. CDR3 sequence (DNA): TGTGCCAGCAGCTTAGGTCGGGGGAGCTCCTACAATGAGCAGTTCTTC.

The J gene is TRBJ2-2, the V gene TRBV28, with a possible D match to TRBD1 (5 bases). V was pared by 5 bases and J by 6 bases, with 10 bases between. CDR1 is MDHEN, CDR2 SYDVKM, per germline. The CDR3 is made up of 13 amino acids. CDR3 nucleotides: TGTGCCAGCAGTCCGCAGGGATCCGGGGAGCTGTTTTTT. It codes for CASSPQGSGELFF.

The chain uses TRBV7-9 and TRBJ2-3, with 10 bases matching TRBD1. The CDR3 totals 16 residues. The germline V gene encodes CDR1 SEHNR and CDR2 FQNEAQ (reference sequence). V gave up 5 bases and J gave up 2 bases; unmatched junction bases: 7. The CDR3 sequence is CASSPRTGGTTDTQYF. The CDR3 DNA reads TGTGCCAGCAGCCCACGGACAGGGGGAACCACAGATACGCAGTATTTT.

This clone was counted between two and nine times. This CDR3 reads CASSPYGYTGGYTF. CDR3 sequence (DNA): TGTGCCAGCAGCCCGTACGGCTACACAGGGGGCTACACCTTC. The chain is built from TRBV7-9 and TRBJ1-2, with D possibly being TRBD1 (6 bases). The V end was cut by 5 bases, the J end by 8 bases, with 18 bases between. This CDR3 is 14 amino acids long. Per the germline V gene, CDR1 is SEHNR and CDR2 is FQNEAQ (reference sequence).